This TCR beta chain came from a study of STAT5B mutations in CD4+ large granular lymphocyte leukemia. The germline V gene encodes CDR1 SGHNT and CDR2 YYREEE (reference sequence). The CDR3 has 17 amino acids. With V trimmed by 0 bases and J by 2 bases, 6 bases remained unmatched. This table comes from immunoSEQ multiplex PCR, and its TCRdb copy is limited to in-frame clones, with some not included. Of 23,000 or so clones listed, 74% are singletons. Sequenced sample: CD4+ T cells from blood buffy coats. The chain uses TRBV5-4 and TRBJ2-1, with 9 bases fitting TRBD2. The TCR sequence derives from a human donor in good health. In DNA form, the CDR3 reads TGTGCCAGCAGCTTGGAACTGGGCGGGGGGGCCTACAATGAGCAGTTCTTC. Amino acid sequence: CASSLELGGGAYNEQFF.